The 25 T cell receptor beta chains below were found in one sample sequenced in a study of Ad26.COV2.S vaccination and SARS-CoV-2 variants. Profiled with immunoSEQ multiplex PCR; TCRdb holds only in-frame clones, not every one. The data hold about 450,000 clones, with roughly nine tenths observed a single time. Treatment reported: some 20 received Ad26.COV2.S at low or high dose, single or two shots; 5 received placebo; per-sample allocation not given. Day 63 after the first injection of vaccine or placebo was the sampling time. This specimen was peripheral blood, taken in a trial of Ad26.COV2.S vaccine versus placebo. The source of these receptors is a person between 18 and 60 years old who received the Ad26.COV2.S COVID-19 vaccine or a placebo.

Written as DNA, the CDR3 is TGTGCCAGCAGCTTTTGGGGAACTGAAGCTTTCTTT. Protein sequence: CASSFWGTEAFF. The chain uses TRBV11-2 and TRBJ1-1; no definite D call. Between the trimmed V and J ends, which lost 3 bases and 5 bases, there was a span of 7 bases. The CDR3 contains 12 residues. Per germline, CDR1 SGHAT and CDR2 FQNNGV. The variable domain in full, with the rest retrieved from reference TRBV11-2 and TRBJ1-1, is EAGVAQSPRYKIIEKRQSVAFWCNPISGHATLYWYQQILGQGPKLLIQFQNNGVVDDSQLPKDRFSAERLKGVDSTLKIQPAKLEDSAVYLCASSFWGTEAFFGQGTRLTVV.

The chain is built from TRBV5-1 and TRBJ2-6, with 7 bases that match TRBD2. V lost 1 base to trimming and J lost 2 bases; unmatched junction nucleotides: 9. Germline V gives CDR1 SGHRS, CDR2 YFSETQ. This CDR3 is built from 18 residues. CDR3 nucleotide sequence: TGCGCCAGCAGCTTGAGTTCAGCGGGGTTTGCTGGGGCCAACGTCCTGACTTTC. Its protein product is CASSLSSAGFAGANVLTF.

The rearrangement uses TRBV5-4 and TRBJ2-5; TRBD2 is a possible D gene (7 bases). Germline values: CDR1 SGHNT, CDR2 YYREEE (reference sequence). The CDR3 loop spans 14 amino acids. V gave up 3 bases and J gave up 5 bases, with 14 bases separating them. CDR3 sequence: CASSSGGAWETQYF. Here the CDR3 DNA reads TGTGCCAGCAGCTCTGGGGGGGCCTGGGAGACCCAGTACTTC.

The chain is built from TRBV19 and TRBJ2-1; 9 positions agree with TRBD1. The CDR3 runs to 15 residues. CDR1 and CDR2 from the germline V gene are LNHDA and SQIVND (reference sequence). Trimming removed 7 bases from V and 5 bases from J; junction bases left unmatched: 9. CDR3 DNA sequence: TGTGCCAGTAATCGTGGTCGGACAGGGGACAATGAGCAGTTCTTC. Protein: CASNRGRTGDNEQFF. Combining the CDR3 with reference TRBV19 and TRBJ2-1 gives the whole variable domain DGGITQSPKYLFRKEGQNVTLSCEQNLNHDAMYWYRQDPGQGLRLIYYSQIVNDFQKGDIAEGYSVSREKKESFPLTVTSAQKNPTAFYLCASNRGRTGDNEQFFGPGTRLTVL.

V gene TRBV5-1 combines with J gene TRBJ2-5; perhaps TRBD1 as D (5 bases). Per germline, CDR1 SGHRS and CDR2 YFSETQ. Trimming pared 0 bases from V and 1 base from J, leaving 13 bases between. The CDR3 is made up of 16 amino acids. CDR3 protein: CASSLDMGHPQETQYF. In DNA form, the CDR3 reads TGCGCCAGCAGCTTGGATATGGGGCACCCCCAAGAGACCCAGTACTTC.

The sample holds a few counts of this clone. The CDR3 region has the DNA TGTGCCAGCAGCCAAGGGGCGACAGCCGAGCAGTACGTC. This codes for CASSQGATAEQYV. The chain couples TRBV14 to TRBJ2-7, with a weak D call TRBD1 (5 bases). The germline V and J ends were trimmed by 1 base and 6 bases, with 10 bases remaining between them. The CDR3 totals 13 residues. Per the germline V gene, CDR1 is SGHDN and CDR2 is FVKESK.

This clone was observed once. The chain combines TRBV3-1 (or the pseudogene TRBV3-2) with TRBJ2-5; D is tentatively TRBD1 or TRBD2 (5 bases each). The germline gives CDR1 LGHDT, CDR2 YNNKEL (reference sequence). V was shortened by 3 bases and J by 4 bases, with 9 bases between the two germline ends. The CDR3 contains 13 residues. The chain's CDR3 is CASSHGGAETQYF. For the CDR3, the DNA is TGTGCCAGCAGCCATGGGGGAGCAGAGACCCAGTACTTC.

This chain uses TRBV19 with TRBJ1-4; TRBD1 matches at 7 bases. V lost 4 bases and J lost 4; bases outside the gene matches: 6. Germline V gene sequence: CDR1 LNHDA, CDR2 SQIVND (reference sequence). The CDR3 is 15 amino acids. CDR3 in amino acids: CASSKGGQFNEKLFF. The CDR3 DNA sequence: TGTGCCAGTAGTAAGGGGGGACAGTTTAATGAAAAACTGTTTTTT.

The CDR3 region has the DNA TGTGCCAGCAGTTTGCGGGGTATAGGCTATGGCTACACCTTC. Translating gives CASSLRGIGYGYTF. The chain uses TRBV6-5 and TRBJ1-2; D is ambiguous. CDR1 is MNHEY and CDR2 is SVGAGI in the germline V gene. V lost 4 bases to trimming and J lost 4 bases, with 13 bases between them. The CDR3 has 14 residues.

The CDR3 DNA is TGCGCCAGCAGTGTGACGGCTTGGGAAAAACTGTTTTTT. Protein: CASSVTAWEKLFF. The gene calls are TRBV10-2 and TRBJ1-4; D gene uncertain. Trimming left V 4 bases short and J 8 bases short, with 11 bases between. From germline, CDR1 is WSHSY and CDR2 SAAADI. The CDR3 is 13 amino acids.

The CDR3 region is CACGAGQGVSTEAFF. The CDR3 DNA follows: TGTGCCTGCGGAGCGGGACAGGGGGTTAGCACTGAAGCTTTCTTT. The genes are TRBV27 and TRBJ1-1, with TRBD1 identical over 11 bases. CDR3 length: 15 residues. The junction had 12 bases not matched to a gene; V was cut back by 11 bases and J by 4 bases. The germline V gene has CDR1 MNHEY and CDR2 SMNVEV (reference sequence).

The table lists this clone with many counts. The chain combines TRBV2 with TRBJ1-4, with 8 bases fitting TRBD1. Looked up from germline, CDR1 is SNHLY and CDR2 is FYNNEI. The J segment lost 3 bases and the V segment lost 6 bases, leaving 9 bases of the junction unmatched. The CDR3 loop spans 16 amino acids. In DNA, the CDR3 is TGTGCCAGCAGCGCACCTCCAGGGGGCTCTAATGAAAAACTGTTTTTT. Translating gives CASSAPPGGSNEKLFF.

This sequence joins TRBV5-4 and TRBJ2-3; 8 positions agree with TRBD2. J was trimmed by 6 bases and V by 3 bases; bases with no gene match: 9. The CDR3 totals 15 residues. Germline-derived CDR1 and CDR2 are SGHNT and YYREEE (reference sequence). DNA of the CDR3: TGTGCCAGCAGCTGGGAGCGGGAGTATGAGGATACGCAGTATTTT. This codes for CASSWEREYEDTQYF.

The CDR3 DNA follows: TGCAGTGCTTTCCGCCCTAATGGCTACACCTTC. Translation gives CSAFRPNGYTF. This chain links TRBV20-1 with TRBJ1-2, with D uncertain. This CDR3 contains 11 residues. The ends were cut back, 5 bases at V and 6 bases at J, with 10 bases in the middle. Germline V lookup: CDR1 DFQATT, CDR2 SNEGSKA (reference sequence).

In its sample, this clone was seen once. This chain connects TRBV28 to TRBJ1-2, with 7 bases that match TRBD1. V shed 2 bases and J 6 bases; nucleotides not matched to a gene: 6. The V gene's germline CDR1 is MDHEN and CDR2 SYDVKM. The CDR3 length is 14 residues. The CDR3 region is CASSLRGGWDGYTF. The CDR3, as DNA: TGTGCCAGCAGTTTAAGAGGGGGCTGGGATGGCTACACCTTC.

The genes are TRBV24-1 and TRBJ1-4; D gene uncertain. This CDR3 has 15 residues. The V gene's germline CDR1 is KGHDR and CDR2 SFDVKD. V lost 4 bases to trimming and J lost 6 bases, with 14 bases between them. DNA of the CDR3: TGTGCCACCAGTGACTCGGACGGGCGAGATGAAAAACTGTTTTTT. Translating it yields CATSDSDGRDEKLFF.

The chain uses TRBV28 and TRBJ2-2; 7 bases agree with TRBD2. V trimming: 4 bases; J trimming: 5 bases; junction bases outside the gene matches: 10. Germline V lookup: CDR1 MDHEN, CDR2 SYDVKM. This CDR3 has 16 amino acids. The CDR3 here is CASSSSTSARTGELFF. DNA of the CDR3: TGTGCCAGCAGTTCCTCAACTAGCGCGCGTACCGGGGAGCTGTTTTTT.

The chain uses TRBV3-1 (or the pseudogene TRBV3-2) and TRBJ2-5; D unclear. CDR3 size: 16 residues. V lost 4 bases, J lost 2 bases, and 17 bases lay in between. CDR1 is LGHDT and CDR2 is YNNKEL in the germline V gene (reference sequence). CDR3 nucleotide sequence: TGTGCCAGCAGCCCCTATTTTAACGAGATGCAAGAGACCCAGTACTTC. Protein: CASSPYFNEMQETQYF.

The chain carries TRBV19 and TRBJ2-2; 9 nucleotides align to TRBD2. The CDR3 loop spans 17 amino acids. The germline CDR1 and CDR2 sequences are LNHDA and SQIVND (reference sequence). The J segment lost 6 bases and the V segment lost 5 bases, leaving 13 bases of the junction unmatched. The CDR3 is CASSPDLAGWGSGELFF. CDR3 in DNA: TGTGCCAGTAGTCCCGACCTAGCGGGGTGGGGGTCCGGGGAGCTGTTTTTT.

The chain combines TRBV3-1 (or the pseudogene TRBV3-2) with TRBJ1-6, with D tentatively TRBD1 (5 bases). Trimming shortened V by 2 bases and J by 14 bases, and 10 bases separated the two germline ends. The V gene's germline CDR1 is LGHDT and CDR2 YNNKEL (reference sequence). CDR3 length equals 12 residues. In DNA, the CDR3 is TGTGCCAGCAGCCAACAGGGTCGCGCCCTCCACTTT. Its protein is CASSQQGRALHF.

V usage is TRBV2 and J usage is TRBJ2-3; 8 bases are shared with TRBD1. Looked up from germline, CDR1 is SNHLY and CDR2 is FYNNEI. V gave up 8 bases and J gave up 0 bases; unmatched junction bases: 7. CDR3 length: 15 residues. The CDR3: CASEGTGVSTDTQYF. CDR3 in DNA: TGTGCCAGCGAGGGGACAGGTGTTAGCACAGATACGCAGTATTTT.

This sequence joins TRBV6-5 and TRBJ2-7; 9 bases match TRBD1. Germline CDR1 is MNHEY and CDR2 is SVGAGI. V shed 2 bases and J 4 bases; nucleotides not matched to a gene: 3. CDR3 length: 14 amino acids. The CDR3 spells CASSYEGQGYEQYV. CDR3 DNA sequence: TGTGCCAGCAGTTACGAGGGACAGGGTTACGAGCAGTACGTC.

With regard to this clone: One junction end disagrees with the germline gene, perhaps due to a read error. CDR3 coding DNA: TGTGCCAGCAGCGAAGACAGGGAAGAGACCCAGTACTTC. Amino acids: CASSEDREETQYF. The chain employs TRBV2 and TRBJ2-5, with 7 bases lining up with TRBD1. The V gene's germline CDR1 is SNHLY and CDR2 FYNNEI. The CDR3 contains 13 residues.

The V gene is TRBV2, the J gene TRBJ2-7; the D gene is possibly TRBD1 (6 bases). V lost 3 bases, J lost 2 bases, and 11 bases lay in between. Germline CDR1 and CDR2: SNHLY and FYNNEI. The CDR3 has 14 residues. CDR3 sequence: CASSDQGQAYEQYF. As DNA, the CDR3 is TGTGCCAGCAGTGATCAGGGGCAGGCCTACGAGCAGTACTTC. The variable domain in full, with the rest retrieved from reference TRBV2 and TRBJ2-7, is EPEVTQTPSHQVTQMGQEVILRCVPISNHLYFYWYRQILGQKVEFLVSFYNNEISEKSEIFDDQFSVERPDGSNFTLKIRSTKLEDSAMYFCASSDQGQAYEQYFGPGTRLTVT.

The V and J genes are TRBV20-1 and TRBJ1-2; D ambiguous. In germline, CDR1 is DFQATT, CDR2 SNEGSKA (reference sequence). Trimming cost V 7 bases and J 8 bases, with 14 bases left between them. The CDR3 contains 11 residues. The CDR3 DNA follows: TGCAGTGTTTTCCCGGCTGGGGGCTACACCTTC. This codes for CSVFPAGGYTF.